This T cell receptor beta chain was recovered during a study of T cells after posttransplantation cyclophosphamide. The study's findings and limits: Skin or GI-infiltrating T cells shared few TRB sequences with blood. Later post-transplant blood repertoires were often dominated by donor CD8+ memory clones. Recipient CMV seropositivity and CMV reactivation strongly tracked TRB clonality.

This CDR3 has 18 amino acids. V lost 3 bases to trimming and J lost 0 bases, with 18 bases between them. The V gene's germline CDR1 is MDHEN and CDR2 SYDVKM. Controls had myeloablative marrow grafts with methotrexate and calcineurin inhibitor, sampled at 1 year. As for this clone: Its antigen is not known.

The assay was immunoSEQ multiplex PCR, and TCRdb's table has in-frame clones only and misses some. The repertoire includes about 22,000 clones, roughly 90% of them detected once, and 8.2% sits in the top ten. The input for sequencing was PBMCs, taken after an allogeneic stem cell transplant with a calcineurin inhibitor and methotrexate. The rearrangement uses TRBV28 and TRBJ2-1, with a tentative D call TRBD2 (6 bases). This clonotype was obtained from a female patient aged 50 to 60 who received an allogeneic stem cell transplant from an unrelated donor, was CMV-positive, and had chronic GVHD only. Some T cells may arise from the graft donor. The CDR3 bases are TGTGCCAGCAGTTTTTCCCTATCGGGGGTCAACTCCTACAATGAGCAGTTCTTC. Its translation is CASSFSLSGVNSYNEQFF.